The text below deals with one T cell receptor beta chain. Its antigen is unknown. The record originates from a study of OX40 agonist ivuxolimab in advanced cancers. Study-wide background: Patients in the trial were receiving intravenous ivuxolimab every 2 weeks, at doses of 0.01 to 10 mg/kg.

The study, taken as a whole, reports: More expanded clones were seen, on average, in CD8+ T cells than in CD4+. Clonal expansion by week 6 occurred in CD4+ and CD8+ blood T cells (at 0.1 to 3.0 mg/kg). The work left the antigen specificity of expanded peripheral T cells undetermined.

Clones were read by immunoSEQ multiplex PCR, and TCRdb kept only the in-frame ones, dropping some. The table lists roughly 98,000 clones, about four fifths of them singletons. The CDR3 runs to 14 residues. Trimming left V 0 bases short and J 4 bases short, with 7 bases between. Germline CDR1 reads SGHTA; CDR2 reads FQGTGA. This material consisted of CD4+ or CD8+ T cells sorted from blood, taken in a trial of the OX40 agonist ivuxolimab. The V gene is TRBV7-3, the J gene TRBJ2-1; D is unclear. The sequence was obtained from an adult with an advanced solid tumor such as melanoma, head and neck, liver or kidney cancer. CDR3 sequence: CASSLTVGYNEQFF. The CDR3 nucleotides read TGTGCCAGCAGCTTAACGGTCGGGTACAATGAGCAGTTCTTC.